Sequencing of this T cell receptor beta chain was carried out in a study of blood T cell repertoires in COVID-19 (TCRdb year 2020). Some background on the complete study: Samples covering the acute and convalescent phases of COVID-19 were provided by collaborators in the United States, Italy and Spain. The material from the prospective study consisted of cDNA or gDNA derived from T cells, B-cell-depleted T cells, or PBMCs. The dataset comprised deeply sampled blood TCRbeta repertoires from subjects exposed to, actively infected with, or recovered from COVID-19. The samples were drawn from two sources: the first 160 participants of the ongoing ImmuneRACE study, and 950 to 1,500 subjects contributed by 6 global collaborators. The repertoires were made available in a free public database intended to serve as a resource for research on the immune response to SARS-CoV-2. Where available, HLA class I and class II types were obtained from metadata supplied by the sample provider rather than from assay-based typing. The sample metadata nearly always contained a de-identified subject ID, COVID-19 status, age in years and sex.

As for this clone: Its binding antigen is unknown. No much larger clonotype is one base removed from it; base qualities were not supplied.

The V end loses 11 bases and the J end loses 9 bases, and a stretch of 11 bases separates them. There are 10 amino acids in the CDR3, from cysteine to phenylalanine inclusive. Here the CDR3 DNA is all that survives: 30 bases in frame from base 1. The collaborating institutions used their own protocols to collect whole blood in K2EDTA tubes. Collaborator samples were shipped for TCRbeta analysis as frozen whole blood, isolated PBMCs, or DNA extracted from either sample type. TCRbeta CDR3 regions were amplified from genomic DNA by means of the immunoSEQ Assay, a bias-controlled multiplex PCR. In the paper's pipeline: The number of nucleated cells in each sample was estimated from the amplification of reference gene primers within the assay. Sequence reads were collapsed and filtered to measure the absolute abundance of every unique TCRbeta CDR3 rearrangement. For each sample, productive Simpson clonality was calculated as the square root of Simpson's diversity index across productive rearrangements. TCRdb took this table from immuneACCESS and kept in-frame rearrangements with V and J called. Such tables lack part of the clones; where checked against another copy, unresolved V genes explain under half of the gap, and the rest is unexplained. The V and J calls and clone size are taken from that table; D and trimming were inferred from the DNA. The sample contains 300,000 to 350,000 clones, about four fifths of them found a single time. The ten largest clonotypes hold 3% of the sample.

Broad study findings and their caveats: Clinical and demographic metadata were provided uncurated, with the amount varying by source and participant.

The source material was peripheral blood. The V and J segments used are TRBV23-1 and TRBJ1-5; no D segment can be confidently identified. TRBV23-1 is sorted into the ORF group, with uncertain function. The clonotype comes from a man aged 25-40 years with active or convalescent COVID-19. The DNA reads TGCGCCGGGCGCGGGTCGCCCCAGCATTTT. Its product reads: CAGRGSPQHF.